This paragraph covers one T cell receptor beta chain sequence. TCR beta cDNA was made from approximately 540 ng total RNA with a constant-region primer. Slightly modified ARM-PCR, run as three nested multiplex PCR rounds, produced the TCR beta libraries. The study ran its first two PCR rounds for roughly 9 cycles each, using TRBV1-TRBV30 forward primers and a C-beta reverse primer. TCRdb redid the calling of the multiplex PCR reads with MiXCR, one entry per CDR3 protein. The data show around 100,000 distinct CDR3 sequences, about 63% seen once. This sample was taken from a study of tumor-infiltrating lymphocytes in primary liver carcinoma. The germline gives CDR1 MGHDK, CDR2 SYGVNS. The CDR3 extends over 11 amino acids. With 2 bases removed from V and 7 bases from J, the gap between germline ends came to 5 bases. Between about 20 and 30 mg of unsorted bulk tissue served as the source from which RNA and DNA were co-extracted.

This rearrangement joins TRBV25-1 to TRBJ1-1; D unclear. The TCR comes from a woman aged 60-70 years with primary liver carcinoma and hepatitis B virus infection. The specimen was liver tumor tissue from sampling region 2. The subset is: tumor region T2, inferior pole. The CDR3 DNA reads TGTGCCAGCAGTGAAAGTGGTGAAGCTTTCTTT. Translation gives CASSESGEAFF.